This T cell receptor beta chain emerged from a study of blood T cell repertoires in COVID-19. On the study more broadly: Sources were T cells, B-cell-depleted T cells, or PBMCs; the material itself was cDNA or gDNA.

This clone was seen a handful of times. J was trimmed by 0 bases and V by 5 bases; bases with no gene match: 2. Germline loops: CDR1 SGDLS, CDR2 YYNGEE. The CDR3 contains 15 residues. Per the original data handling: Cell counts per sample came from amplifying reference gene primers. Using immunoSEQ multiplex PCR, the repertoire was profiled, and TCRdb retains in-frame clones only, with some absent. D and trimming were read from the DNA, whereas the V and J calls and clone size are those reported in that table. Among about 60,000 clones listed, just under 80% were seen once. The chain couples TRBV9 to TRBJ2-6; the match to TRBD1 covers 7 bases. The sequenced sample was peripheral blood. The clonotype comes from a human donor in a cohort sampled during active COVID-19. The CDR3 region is CASSTGDSGANVLTF. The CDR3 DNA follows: TGTGCCAGCAGTACAGGGGACTCTGGGGCCAACGTCCTGACTTTC.